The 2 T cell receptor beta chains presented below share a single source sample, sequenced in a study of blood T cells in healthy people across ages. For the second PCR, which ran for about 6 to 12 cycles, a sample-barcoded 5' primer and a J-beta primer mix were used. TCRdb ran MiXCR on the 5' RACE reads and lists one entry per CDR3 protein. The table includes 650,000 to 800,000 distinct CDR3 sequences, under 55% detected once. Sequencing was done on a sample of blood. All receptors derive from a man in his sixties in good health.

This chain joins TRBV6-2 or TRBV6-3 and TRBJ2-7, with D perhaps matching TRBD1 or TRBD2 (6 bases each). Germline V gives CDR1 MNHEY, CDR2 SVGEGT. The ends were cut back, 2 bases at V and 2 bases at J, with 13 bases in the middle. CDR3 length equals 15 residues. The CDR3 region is CASSYTGIAAYEQYF. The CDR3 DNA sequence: TGTGCCAGCAGTTACACAGGGATAGCGGCCTACGAGCAGTACTTC.

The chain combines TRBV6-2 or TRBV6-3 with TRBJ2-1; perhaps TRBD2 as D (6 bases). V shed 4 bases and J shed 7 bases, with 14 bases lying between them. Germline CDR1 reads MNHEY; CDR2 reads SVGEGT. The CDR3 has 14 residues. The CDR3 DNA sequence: TGTGCCAGCAGTTGGGCCGGGAGTGGGAATGAGCAGTTCTTC. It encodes CASSWAGSGNEQFF.